This TCR beta chain is drawn from a study of beta chain features in type 1 diabetes (dated by TCRdb to the late 2010s). As for the study more broadly: Mean age, gender distribution, total cell number and subset yield did not differ between patients and healthy donors. A total of roughly 100 million sorted cells were examined across all samples, and the number of cells per subset was strongly correlated with RNA yield. The study compared the TCRB repertoires of sorted circulating CD4+ T cell subsets in recently diagnosed type 1 diabetes patients with those in matched healthy donors. Whereas all 30 or so donors provided naive and central memory subsets, regulatory and stem cell-like memory subsets were isolated from just 8 patients and about 8 healthy donors. Points the paper makes about the study in general: Naive, central memory and regulatory TCRB repertoires appeared more similar among patients than among healthy donors. PCR may preferentially amplify shorter templates, but because patient and control samples were amplified and corrected together, any resulting skew would affect both groups equally. Because the HLA sub-analyses included only small numbers of individuals, any influence of HLA type on TCRB rearrangement was left unresolved. Type 1 diabetes patients showed a moderate but significant shortening of TCRB CDR3 length in all four CD4+ subsets. Because cDNA rather than genomic DNA was sequenced, highly expressing activated cells could have been over-represented, although no difference in activation and CD3 levels was found between groups. At VDJ recombination sites, patients with type 1 diabetes made fewer insertions and deleted more nucleotides, a pattern implying thymic rearrangement abnormalities.

From each donor, a single peripheral blood sample of approximately 120 mL on average was drawn into heparinised tubes. Using a panel that included CD45RO, CCR7, CD25, CD127, CD95 and CD27, naive, central memory, regulatory and stem cell-like memory CD4+ T cells were sorted on a BD FACSAria II. A purity above 95% was achieved for all sorted populations. PBMCs were isolated immediately by Lymphoprep density gradient centrifugation and stained directly without culture. Samples were stained and sorted in pairs, with one healthy donor and one patient per experiment, so that batch effects were minimized. This clone was observed a handful of times. Its antigen is currently not known. No clone much larger than this one lies a single base away; base qualities are absent. All of the isolated RNA was reverse transcribed with the High Capacity cDNA Reverse Transcription Kit, so expressed TCRB transcripts were sequenced. Deep immunoSEQ sequencing was performed on naive, central memory and regulatory T cell samples, with an average of roughly 3.6 million total reads per sample. After sorted cells were lysed in RLT buffer, RNA was extracted with DNase-treated RNeasy Micro or Mini kits, with the choice depending on cell number. To prevent cross-contamination, each cell subset was processed individually, whereas patient and healthy donor samples were processed jointly. TCRB sequences were amplified from cDNA with the immunoSEQ multiplex PCR, producing 87-bp fragments spanning the CDR3 region. Sequencing of the amplicons was done on the Illumina HiSeq platform. The original methods were these. Synthetic template baselines were used to correct PCR bias computationally, reads within Hamming distance 2 were collapsed together, and singletons that could not be merged were discarded. By aligning reads against IMGT, V, D and J genes, CDR3 length, and insertions or deletions at six rearrangement sites were assigned. Within each subset, clonotype counts were normalized to the number of sorted cells before true diversity and Gini coefficients were calculated with the tcR R package. The overlap coefficient, calculated on TCRB nucleotide sequences, was used to measure repertoire sharing. Held by TCRdb, this immuneACCESS table contains in-frame sequences only and omits some clones. Under half of the omission traces to an unresolved V gene where checked; the cause of the rest is unknown. The V and J calls and clone size were taken over from that table, and D and trimming were inferred from the DNA. For this sample the table gives almost 350,000 clones, of which around 9.7% were detected only once. The ten largest clones capture about 1% of the sample.

The TCR originated in a man aged 25-45 years with type 1 diabetes. Sequenced input: central memory CD4+ T cells from blood.

The DNA sequence reads TGTGCCAGCTTGAAACCCAGGTCGTCAGGCGAGCAGTACTTC. Its amino acids are CASLKPRSSGEQYF. The chain is encoded by TRBV7-2 joined to TRBJ2-7, with the D segment identity uncertain. V loses 8 bases, J loses 6 bases, and the germline ends lie 20 bases apart. Taken from cysteine to phenylalanine, the CDR3 has 14 residues. The only DNA kept is the CDR3, 42 bases in frame from the first base. The germline V gene specifies SGHTA as CDR1 and FQGNSA as CDR2. Reference TRBV7-2 and TRBJ2-7 genes cover what lies past the CDR3, so the full variable domain is GAGVSQSPSNKVTEKGKDVELRCDPISGHTALYWYRQSLGQGLEFLIYFQGNSAPDKSGLPSDRFSAERTGGSVSTLTIQRTQQEDSAVYLCASLKPRSSGEQYFGPGTRLTVT.